This TCR beta chain originates from a study of blood T cell repertoires in COVID-19. Germline CDR1 is SGHKS and CDR2 is YYEKEE (reference sequence). The CDR3 length is 16 residues. Between the trimmed V and J ends, which lost 1 base and 0 bases, there was a span of 8 bases. TCRdb keeps only in-frame clones here, not all; method: immunoSEQ multiplex PCR. The sample has 170,000 or so clones; around 86% are singletons. This rearrangement joins TRBV5-5 to TRBJ1-6; no clear D gene. This clonotype was obtained from a middle-aged man with active or convalescent COVID-19. Sequencing was performed on peripheral blood. CDR3 nucleotides: TGTGCCAGCAGCTTGTACCGTAGCTCCTATAATTCACCCCTCCACTTT. Translated, it gives CASSLYRSSYNSPLHF.